This is a list of T cell receptor beta chains from one sample in a study of CXCR3-negative and CXCR3-positive naive CD8 T cells. TCRdb re-called the 5' RACE reads, yielding one record per CDR3 amino acid sequence without DNA. The sample data list tens of thousands of distinct CDR3 sequences. The sequenced sample consisted of memory CD8+ T cells from blood. These receptors all stem from a human donor in good health. Some clones in this sample may be carry-over from other donors' samples. CDR3s include the opening cysteine and the closing phenylalanine or tryptophan. A row's size may be missing; if present it is once, few, many or a size class.

v_gene: TRBV28; abundance: -; j_gene: TRBJ2-7; CDR3aa: CASSLSREISYEQYF
v_gene: TRBV12-3/TRBV12-4; abundance: -; j_gene: TRBJ2-1; CDR3aa: CASSWTSGSSYNEQFF
v_gene: TRBV6-4; abundance: -; j_gene: TRBJ2-3; CDR3aa: CASSDRGGAADTQYF
v_gene: TRBV27; abundance: large; j_gene: TRBJ2-5; CDR3aa: CATHLTSGGQETQYF
v_gene: TRBV12-3/TRBV12-4; abundance: -; j_gene: TRBJ1-1; CDR3aa: CASRPGTGTYLEF
v_gene: TRBV6-2/TRBV6-3; abundance: large; j_gene: TRBJ1-5; CDR3aa: CASSYRDNQPQHF
v_gene: TRBV6-5; abundance: -; j_gene: TRBJ2-1; CDR3aa: CASSYSLARGSYNEQFF
v_gene: TRBV6-5; abundance: -; j_gene: TRBJ1-6; CDR3aa: CASSLQMTLRDNSPLHF
v_gene: TRBV7-9; abundance: -; j_gene: TRBJ2-7; CDR3aa: CASNFQREEEQYF
v_gene: TRBV6-4; abundance: medium-sized; j_gene: TRBJ2-1; CDR3aa: CASSDGTSGGNEQFF
v_gene: TRBV6-6; abundance: -; j_gene: TRBJ2-2; CDR3aa: CASSYSTSSSGGEKRGCFF
v_gene: TRBV20-1; abundance: -; j_gene: TRBJ1-2; CDR3aa: CSARRFSYLGGRYTF
v_gene: TRBV7-9; abundance: -; j_gene: TRBJ2-5; CDR3aa: CASSGVIAGLGETQYF
v_gene: TRBV5-6; abundance: -; j_gene: TRBJ1-6; CDR3aa: CASSLQGSYNSPLHF
v_gene: TRBV12-3/TRBV12-4; abundance: -; j_gene: TRBJ2-7; CDR3aa: CASSFAWDEQYF
v_gene: TRBV4-2; abundance: -; j_gene: TRBJ2-7; CDR3aa: CASSQTTAGAEQYF
v_gene: TRBV24-1; abundance: -; j_gene: TRBJ2-5; CDR3aa: CATSPPETGLQETQYF
v_gene: TRBV7-2; abundance: -; j_gene: TRBJ1-1; CDR3aa: CASSFGGGEAFF
v_gene: TRBV24-1; abundance: -; j_gene: TRBJ2-3; CDR3aa: CATSRTGEVGTDTQYF
v_gene: TRBV29-1; abundance: -; j_gene: TRBJ2-2; CDR3aa: CSVAPPAGTGELFF
v_gene: TRBV12-3/TRBV12-4; abundance: -; j_gene: TRBJ1-1; CDR3aa: CASSGDRDTEAFF
v_gene: TRBV7-9; abundance: -; j_gene: TRBJ2-2; CDR3aa: CASRRTENTGELFF
v_gene: TRBV29-1; abundance: -; j_gene: TRBJ1-1; CDR3aa: CSVEDLSGGEGSAEAFF
v_gene: TRBV12-3/TRBV12-4; abundance: -; j_gene: TRBJ2-5; CDR3aa: CASSSRLAGDKETQYF
v_gene: TRBV6-2/TRBV6-3; abundance: -; j_gene: TRBJ2-1; CDR3aa: CASSTGGTYNEQFF
v_gene: TRBV28; abundance: -; j_gene: TRBJ2-3; CDR3aa: CASSRDFSAHTQYF
v_gene: TRBV6-5; abundance: -; j_gene: TRBJ2-2; CDR3aa: CASSYSPGANTGELFF
v_gene: TRBV6-2/TRBV6-3; abundance: -; j_gene: TRBJ2-6; CDR3aa: CASSYTSSGANVLTF
v_gene: TRBV7-3; abundance: -; j_gene: TRBJ2-1; CDR3aa: CASSYNREGQETSGTYNEQFF
v_gene: TRBV28; abundance: -; j_gene: TRBJ2-3; CDR3aa: CASSLSRDTQYF
v_gene: TRBV4-1; abundance: -; j_gene: TRBJ2-1; CDR3aa: CASSQAPGPEGYNQQFF
v_gene: TRBV10-3; abundance: -; j_gene: TRBJ1-2; CDR3aa: CAIRDLTEFNYGYTF
v_gene: TRBV28; abundance: medium-sized; j_gene: TRBJ2-1; CDR3aa: CASSPGTSGFYEAYNEQFF
v_gene: TRBV7-2; abundance: -; j_gene: TRBJ2-3; CDR3aa: CASSLDDSLDTQYF
v_gene: TRBV29-1; abundance: -; j_gene: TRBJ2-5; CDR3aa: CSVAGAWEETQYF
v_gene: TRBV28; abundance: -; j_gene: TRBJ1-1; CDR3aa: CASSLYPFNTEAFF
v_gene: TRBV6-6; abundance: -; j_gene: TRBJ2-1; CDR3aa: CAGTGGLGNEQFF
v_gene: TRBV28; abundance: -; j_gene: TRBJ1-2; CDR3aa: CASSSPSGSRYGYTF
v_gene: TRBV6-5; abundance: medium-sized; j_gene: TRBJ2-1; CDR3aa: CASSYEGTSGNEQFF
v_gene: TRBV12-3/TRBV12-4; abundance: -; j_gene: TRBJ2-1; CDR3aa: CASSFAGSSYNEQFF